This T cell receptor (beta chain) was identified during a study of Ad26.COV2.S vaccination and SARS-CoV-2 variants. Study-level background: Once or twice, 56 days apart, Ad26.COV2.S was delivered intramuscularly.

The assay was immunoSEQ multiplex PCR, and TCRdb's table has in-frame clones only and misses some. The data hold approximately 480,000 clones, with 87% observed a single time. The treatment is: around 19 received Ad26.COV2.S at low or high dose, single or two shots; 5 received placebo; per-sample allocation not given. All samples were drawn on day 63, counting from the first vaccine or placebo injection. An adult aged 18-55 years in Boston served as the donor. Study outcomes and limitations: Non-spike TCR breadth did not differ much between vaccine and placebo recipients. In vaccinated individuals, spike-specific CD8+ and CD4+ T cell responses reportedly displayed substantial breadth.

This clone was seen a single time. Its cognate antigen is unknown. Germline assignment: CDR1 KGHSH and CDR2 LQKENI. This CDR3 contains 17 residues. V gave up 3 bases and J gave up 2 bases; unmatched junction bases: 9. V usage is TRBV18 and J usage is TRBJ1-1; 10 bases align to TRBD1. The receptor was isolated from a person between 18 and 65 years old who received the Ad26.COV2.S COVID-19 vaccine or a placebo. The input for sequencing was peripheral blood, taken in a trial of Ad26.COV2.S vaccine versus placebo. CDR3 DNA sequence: TGTGCCAGCTCACCGCCCGGGACAGGGGTCGGCAACACTGAAGCTTTCTTT. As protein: CASSPPGTGVGNTEAFF.